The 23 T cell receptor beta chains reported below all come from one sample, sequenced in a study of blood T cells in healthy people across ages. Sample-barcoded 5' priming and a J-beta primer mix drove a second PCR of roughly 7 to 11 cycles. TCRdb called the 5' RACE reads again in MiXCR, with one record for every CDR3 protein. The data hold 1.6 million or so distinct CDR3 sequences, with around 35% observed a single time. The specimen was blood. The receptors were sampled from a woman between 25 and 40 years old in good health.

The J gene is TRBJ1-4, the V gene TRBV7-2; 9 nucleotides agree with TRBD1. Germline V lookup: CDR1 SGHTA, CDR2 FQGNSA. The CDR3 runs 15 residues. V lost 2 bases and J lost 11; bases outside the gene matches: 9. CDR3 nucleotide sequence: TGTGCCAGCAGCTTAACGGTACAGGGGGCCGGGAAACTGTTTTTT. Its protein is CASSLTVQGAGKLFF.

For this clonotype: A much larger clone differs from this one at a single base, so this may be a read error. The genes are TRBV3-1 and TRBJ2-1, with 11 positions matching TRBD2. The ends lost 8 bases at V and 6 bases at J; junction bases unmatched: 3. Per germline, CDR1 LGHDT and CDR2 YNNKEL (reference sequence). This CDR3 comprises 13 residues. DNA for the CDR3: TGTGCCAGCGGCGGGACTAGCGGCAATGAGCAGTTCTTC. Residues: CASGGTSGNEQFF.

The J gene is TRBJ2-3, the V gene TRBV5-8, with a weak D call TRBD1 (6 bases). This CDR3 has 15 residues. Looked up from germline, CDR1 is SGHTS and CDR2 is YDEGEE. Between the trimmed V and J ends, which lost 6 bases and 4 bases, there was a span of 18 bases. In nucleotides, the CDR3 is TGTGCCAGCAACTTACAGGGCTCTTCGCCAGATACGCAGTATTTT. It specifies CASNLQGSSPDTQYF.

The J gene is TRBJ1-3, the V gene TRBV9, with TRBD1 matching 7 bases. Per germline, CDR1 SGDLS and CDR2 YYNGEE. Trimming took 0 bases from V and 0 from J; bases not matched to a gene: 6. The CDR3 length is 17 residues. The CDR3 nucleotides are TGTGCCAGCAGCGTAGCGGGACAGACAAGCTCTGGAAACACCATATATTTT. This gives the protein CASSVAGQTSSGNTIYF.

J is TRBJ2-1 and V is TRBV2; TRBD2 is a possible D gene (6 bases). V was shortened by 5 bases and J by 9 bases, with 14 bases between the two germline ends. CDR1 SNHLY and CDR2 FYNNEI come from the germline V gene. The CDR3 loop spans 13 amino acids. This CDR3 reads CASSNNLASEQFF. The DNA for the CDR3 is TGTGCCAGCAGTAACAACCTAGCGTCTGAGCAGTTCTTC.

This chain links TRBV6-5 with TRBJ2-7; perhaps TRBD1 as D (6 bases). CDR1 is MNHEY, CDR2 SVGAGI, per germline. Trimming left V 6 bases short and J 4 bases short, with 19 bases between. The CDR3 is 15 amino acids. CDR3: CASRVTGHTLYEQYF. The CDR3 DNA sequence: TGTGCCAGCAGGGTTACGGGACACACTTTGTACGAGCAGTACTTC.

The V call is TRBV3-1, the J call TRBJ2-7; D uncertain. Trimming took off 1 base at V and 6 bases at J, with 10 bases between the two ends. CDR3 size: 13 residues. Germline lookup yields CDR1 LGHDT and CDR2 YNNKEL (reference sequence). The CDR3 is CASSQVVKGEQYF. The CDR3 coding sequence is TGTGCCAGCAGCCAAGTAGTTAAGGGCGAGCAGTACTTC.

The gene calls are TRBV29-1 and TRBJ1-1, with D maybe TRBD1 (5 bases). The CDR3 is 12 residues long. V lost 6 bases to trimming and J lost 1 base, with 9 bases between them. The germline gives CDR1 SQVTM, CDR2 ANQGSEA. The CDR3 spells CSVNDRNTEAFF. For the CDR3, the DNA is TGCAGCGTAAATGACAGGAACACTGAAGCTTTCTTT.

CDR3 in amino acids: CATSVPSGLAEDGADTQYF. CDR3 coding DNA: TGTGCCACCAGCGTCCCCTCCGGACTAGCGGAGGATGGGGCAGATACGCAGTATTTT. The J gene is TRBJ2-3, the V gene TRBV15, with 10 nucleotides matching TRBD2. Germline V gene sequence: CDR1 LNHNV, CDR2 YYDKDF (reference sequence). The CDR3 covers 19 residues. V was pared by 5 bases and J by 4 bases, with 18 bases of the junction left unmatched.

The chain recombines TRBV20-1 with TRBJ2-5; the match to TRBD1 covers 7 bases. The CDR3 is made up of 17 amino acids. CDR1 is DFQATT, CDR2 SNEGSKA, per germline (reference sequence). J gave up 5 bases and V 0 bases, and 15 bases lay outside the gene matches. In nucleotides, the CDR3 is TGCAGTGCTAGAGATTTGGAACAGGGGCTAAAGATGGAGACCCAGTACTTC. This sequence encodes CSARDLEQGLKMETQYF.

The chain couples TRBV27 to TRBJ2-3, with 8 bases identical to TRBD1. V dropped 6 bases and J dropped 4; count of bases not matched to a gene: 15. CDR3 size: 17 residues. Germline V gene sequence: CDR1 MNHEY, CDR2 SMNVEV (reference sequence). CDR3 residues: CASSRHRQGRSADTQYF. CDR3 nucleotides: TGTGCCAGCAGCCGACACCGACAGGGGAGGAGCGCAGATACGCAGTATTTT.

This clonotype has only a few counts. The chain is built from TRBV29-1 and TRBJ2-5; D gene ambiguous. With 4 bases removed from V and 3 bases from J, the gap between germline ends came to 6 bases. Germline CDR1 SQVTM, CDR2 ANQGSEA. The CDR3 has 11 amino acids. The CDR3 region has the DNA TGCAGCGTTGGGGCGGAAGAGACCCAGTACTTC. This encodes CSVGAEETQYF.

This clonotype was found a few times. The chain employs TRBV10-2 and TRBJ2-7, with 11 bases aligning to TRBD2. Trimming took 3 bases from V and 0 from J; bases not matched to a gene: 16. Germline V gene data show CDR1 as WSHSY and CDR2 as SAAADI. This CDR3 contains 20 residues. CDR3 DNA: TGCGCCAGCAGTGATTCCAAGACTAGCGGGATTATCGATGGCTCCTACGAGCAGTACTTC. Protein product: CASSDSKTSGIIDGSYEQYF.

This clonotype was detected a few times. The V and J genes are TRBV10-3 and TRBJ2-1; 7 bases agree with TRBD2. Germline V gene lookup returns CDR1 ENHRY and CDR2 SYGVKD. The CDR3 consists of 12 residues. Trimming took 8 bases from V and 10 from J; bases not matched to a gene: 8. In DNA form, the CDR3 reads TGTGCCATCGGTAGCGGGCACGTAGAGCAGTTCTTC. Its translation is CAIGSGHVEQFF.

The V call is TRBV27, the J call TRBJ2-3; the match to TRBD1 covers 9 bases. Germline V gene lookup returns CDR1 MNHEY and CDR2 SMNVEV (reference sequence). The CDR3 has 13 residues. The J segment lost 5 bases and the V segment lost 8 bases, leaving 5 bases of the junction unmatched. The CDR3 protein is CASGTGRIDTQYF. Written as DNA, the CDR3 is TGTGCCAGCGGGACAGGGCGTATAGATACGCAGTATTTT.

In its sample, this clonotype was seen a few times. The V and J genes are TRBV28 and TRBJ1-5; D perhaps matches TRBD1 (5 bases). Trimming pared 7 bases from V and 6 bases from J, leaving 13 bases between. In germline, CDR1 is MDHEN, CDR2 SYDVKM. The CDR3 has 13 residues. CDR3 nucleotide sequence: TGTGCCAGCATTAGCCAGGGACTTCAGCCCCAGCATTTT. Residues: CASISQGLQPQHF.

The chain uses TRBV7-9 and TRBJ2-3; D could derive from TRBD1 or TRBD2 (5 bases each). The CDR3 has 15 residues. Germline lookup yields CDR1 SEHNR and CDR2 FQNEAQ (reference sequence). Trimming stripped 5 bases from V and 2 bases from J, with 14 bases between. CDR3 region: CASSPVGTHTDTQYF. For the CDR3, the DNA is TGTGCCAGCAGCCCAGTGGGGACCCACACAGATACGCAGTATTTT. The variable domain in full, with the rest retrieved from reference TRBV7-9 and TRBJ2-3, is DTGVSQNPRHKITKRGQNVTFRCDPISEHNRLYWYRQTLGQGPEFLTYFQNEAQLEKSRLLSDRFSAERPKGSFSTLEIQRTEQGDSAMYLCASSPVGTHTDTQYFGPGTRLTVL.

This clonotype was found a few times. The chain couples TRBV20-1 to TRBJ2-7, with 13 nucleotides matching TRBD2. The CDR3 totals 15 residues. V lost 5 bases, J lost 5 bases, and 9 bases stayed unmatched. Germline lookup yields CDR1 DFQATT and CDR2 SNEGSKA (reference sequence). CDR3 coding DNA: TGCAGTGCTGGGGGACTAGCGGGGATCTTCGACGAGCAGTACTTC. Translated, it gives CSAGGLAGIFDEQYF.

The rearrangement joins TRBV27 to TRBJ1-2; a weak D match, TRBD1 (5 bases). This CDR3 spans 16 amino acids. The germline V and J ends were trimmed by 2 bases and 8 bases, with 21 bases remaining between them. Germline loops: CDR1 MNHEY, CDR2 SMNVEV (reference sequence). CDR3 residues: CASSLDPSPGRRGYTF. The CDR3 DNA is TGTGCCAGCAGTTTAGACCCCTCTCCGGGGCGGCGCGGCTACACCTTC.

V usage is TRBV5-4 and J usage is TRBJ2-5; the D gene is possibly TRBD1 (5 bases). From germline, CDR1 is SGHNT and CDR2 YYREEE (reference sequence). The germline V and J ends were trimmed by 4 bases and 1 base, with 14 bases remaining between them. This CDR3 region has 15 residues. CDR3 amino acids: CASSPPGHLQETQYF. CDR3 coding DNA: TGTGCCAGCAGCCCACCCGGACACCTCCAAGAGACCCAGTACTTC.

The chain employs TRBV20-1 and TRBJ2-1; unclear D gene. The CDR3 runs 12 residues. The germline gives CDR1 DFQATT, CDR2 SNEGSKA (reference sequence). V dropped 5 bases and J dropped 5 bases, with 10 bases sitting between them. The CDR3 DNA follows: TGCAGTGCTGCCACCCTGGACAATGAGCAGTTCTTC. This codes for CSAATLDNEQFF.

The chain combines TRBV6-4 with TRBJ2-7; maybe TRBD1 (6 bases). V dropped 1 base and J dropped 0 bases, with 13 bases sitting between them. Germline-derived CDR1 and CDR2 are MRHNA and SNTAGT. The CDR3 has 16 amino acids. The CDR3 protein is CASSDYRAIVSYEQYF. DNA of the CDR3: TGTGCCAGCAGTGACTACAGGGCCATCGTCTCCTACGAGCAGTACTTC.

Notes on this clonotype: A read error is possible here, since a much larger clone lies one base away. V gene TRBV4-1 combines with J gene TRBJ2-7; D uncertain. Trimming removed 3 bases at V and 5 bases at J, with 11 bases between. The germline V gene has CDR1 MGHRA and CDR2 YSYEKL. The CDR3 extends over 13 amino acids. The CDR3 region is CASSHDSPDEQYF. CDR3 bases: TGCGCCAGCAGCCATGATTCCCCCGACGAGCAGTACTTC.